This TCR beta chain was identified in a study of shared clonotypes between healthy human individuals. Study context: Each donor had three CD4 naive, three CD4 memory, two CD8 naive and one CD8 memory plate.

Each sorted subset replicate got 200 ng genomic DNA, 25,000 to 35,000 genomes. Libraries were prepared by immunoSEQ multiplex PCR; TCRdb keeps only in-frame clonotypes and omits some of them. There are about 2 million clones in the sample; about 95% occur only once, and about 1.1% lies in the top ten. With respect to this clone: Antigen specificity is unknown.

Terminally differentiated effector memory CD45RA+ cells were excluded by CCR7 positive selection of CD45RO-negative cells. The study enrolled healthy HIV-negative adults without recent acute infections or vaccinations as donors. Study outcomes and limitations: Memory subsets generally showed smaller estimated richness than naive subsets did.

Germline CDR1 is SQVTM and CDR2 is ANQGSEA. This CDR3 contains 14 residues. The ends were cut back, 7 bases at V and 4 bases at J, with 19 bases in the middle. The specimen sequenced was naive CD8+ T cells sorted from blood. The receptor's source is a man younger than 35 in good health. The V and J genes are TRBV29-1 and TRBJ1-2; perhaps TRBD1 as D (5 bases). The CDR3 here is CSAGPSRQGYGYTF. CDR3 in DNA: TGCAGCGCCGGACCCAGCCGCCAGGGCTATGGCTACACCTTC.